This T cell receptor (beta chain) was retrieved from a study of PD-L1 blockade in urothelial cancer. This clone was detected once. The table came from immunoSEQ multiplex PCR; TCRdb's copy has only in-frame clones and leaves some out. The data hold about 45,000 clones, with around nine tenths observed a single time. Time point reported: pretreatment peripheral blood. The germline gives CDR1 SGHNT, CDR2 YYREEE (reference sequence). This CDR3 is 14 amino acids long. Germline trimming cut 4 bases from V and 2 bases from J; bases unmatched to any gene: 5. V is TRBV5-4 and J is TRBJ2-7; 8 bases line up with TRBD2. This clonotype was sampled from a donor aged 40 or over with urothelial cancer. The material sequenced was PBMCs, taken around atezolizumab (anti-PD-L1) treatment. The CDR3 sequence: CASSILADPYEQYF. CDR3 DNA sequence: TGTGCCAGCAGCATACTAGCGGACCCCTACGAGCAGTACTTC.